The entry below describes one T cell receptor beta chain. TCRdb's table, derived via immunoSEQ multiplex PCR, lists solely in-frame clones and lacks some. The table shows around 45,000 clones, with around 89% occurring only once. This specimen comes from a study of T cell changes during pregnancy in multiple sclerosis. Germline V gene lookup returns CDR1 SNHLY and CDR2 FYNNEI. V lost 8 bases, J lost 0 bases, and 4 bases stayed unmatched. This CDR3 contains 15 residues. The receptor was isolated from a female donor with multiple sclerosis, enrolled in a pregnancy study. Sequenced here: CD8+ T cells from peripheral blood mononuclear cells, sampled in the second trimester of pregnancy. V and J are TRBV2 and TRBJ1-6, with TRBD1 identical over 7 bases. Here the CDR3 DNA reads TGTGCCAGCGGACAGGCGAGCTCCTATAATTCACCCCTCCACTTT. Its protein is CASGQASSYNSPLHF.